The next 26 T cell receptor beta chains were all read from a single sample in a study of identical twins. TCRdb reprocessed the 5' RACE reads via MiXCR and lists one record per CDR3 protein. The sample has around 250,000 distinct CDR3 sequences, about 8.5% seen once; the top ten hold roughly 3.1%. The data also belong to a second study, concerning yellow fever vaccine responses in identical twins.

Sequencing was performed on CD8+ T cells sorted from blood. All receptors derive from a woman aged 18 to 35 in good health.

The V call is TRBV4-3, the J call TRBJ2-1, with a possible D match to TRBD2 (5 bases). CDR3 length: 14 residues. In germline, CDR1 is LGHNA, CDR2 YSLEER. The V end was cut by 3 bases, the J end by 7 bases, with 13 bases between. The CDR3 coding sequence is TGCGCCAGCAGCCATCGAGGGCTTGCTAATGAGCAGTTCTTC. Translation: CASSHRGLANEQFF.

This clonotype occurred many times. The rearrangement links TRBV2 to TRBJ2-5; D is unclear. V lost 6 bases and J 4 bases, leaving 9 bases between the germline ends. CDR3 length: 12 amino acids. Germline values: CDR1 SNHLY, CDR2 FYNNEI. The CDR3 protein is CASRGSRETQYF. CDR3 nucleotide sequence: TGTGCCAGCAGGGGCTCGAGAGAGACCCAGTACTTC.

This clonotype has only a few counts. The chain's CDR3 is CASSPGLYTGELFF. CDR3 nucleotide sequence: TGTGCCAGCAGCCCGGGACTCTACACCGGGGAGCTGTTTTTT. The J gene is TRBJ2-2, the V gene TRBV11-2, with D tentatively TRBD2 (6 bases). V lost 5 bases to trimming and J lost 3 bases, with 10 bases between them. CDR3 length equals 14 residues. Germline V lookup: CDR1 SGHAT, CDR2 FQNNGV.

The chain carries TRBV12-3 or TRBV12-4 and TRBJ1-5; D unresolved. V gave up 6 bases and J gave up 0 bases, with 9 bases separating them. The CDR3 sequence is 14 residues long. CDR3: CASSPEDSNQPQHF. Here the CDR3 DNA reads TGTGCCAGCAGCCCAGAGGATAGCAATCAGCCCCAGCATTTT.

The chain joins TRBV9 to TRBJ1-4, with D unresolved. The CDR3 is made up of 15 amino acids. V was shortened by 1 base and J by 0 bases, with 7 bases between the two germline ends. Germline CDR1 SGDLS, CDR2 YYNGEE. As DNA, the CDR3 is TGTGCCAGCAGCGTAAGCTCAGCAACTAATGAAAAACTGTTTTTT. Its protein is CASSVSSATNEKLFF.

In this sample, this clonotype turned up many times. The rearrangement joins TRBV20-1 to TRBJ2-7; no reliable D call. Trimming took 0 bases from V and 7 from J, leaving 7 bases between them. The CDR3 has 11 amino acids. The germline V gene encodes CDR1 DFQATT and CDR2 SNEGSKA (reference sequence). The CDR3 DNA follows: TGCAGTGCTAGAGACGAGAGAGAGCAGTACTTC. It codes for CSARDEREQYF.

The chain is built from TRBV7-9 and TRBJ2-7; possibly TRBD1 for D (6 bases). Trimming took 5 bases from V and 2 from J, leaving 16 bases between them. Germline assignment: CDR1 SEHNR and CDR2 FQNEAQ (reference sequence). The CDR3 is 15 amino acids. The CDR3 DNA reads TGTGCCAGCAGCGGATACCGGGACACAGCCTACGAGCAGTACTTC. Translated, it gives CASSGYRDTAYEQYF.

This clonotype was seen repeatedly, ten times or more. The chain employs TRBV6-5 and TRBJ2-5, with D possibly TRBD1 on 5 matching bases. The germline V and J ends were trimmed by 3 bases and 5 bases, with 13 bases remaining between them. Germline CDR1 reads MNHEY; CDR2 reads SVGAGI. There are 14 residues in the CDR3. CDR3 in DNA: TGTGCCAGCAGTTATACAGGCGCCGCCGAGACCCAGTACTTC. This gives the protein CASSYTGAAETQYF.

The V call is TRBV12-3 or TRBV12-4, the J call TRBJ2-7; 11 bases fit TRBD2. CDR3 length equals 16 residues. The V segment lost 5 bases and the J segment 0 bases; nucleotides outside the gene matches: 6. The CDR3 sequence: CASSIGLAGTSYEQYF. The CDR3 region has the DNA TGTGCCAGCAGTATAGGACTAGCGGGTACCTCCTACGAGCAGTACTTC.

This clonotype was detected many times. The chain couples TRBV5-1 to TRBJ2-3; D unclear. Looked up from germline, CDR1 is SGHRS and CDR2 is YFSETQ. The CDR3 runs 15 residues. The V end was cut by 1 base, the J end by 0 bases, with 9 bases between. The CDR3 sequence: CASSLSPDSTDTQYF. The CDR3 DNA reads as TGCGCCAGCAGCTTGAGTCCGGACAGCACAGATACGCAGTATTTT.

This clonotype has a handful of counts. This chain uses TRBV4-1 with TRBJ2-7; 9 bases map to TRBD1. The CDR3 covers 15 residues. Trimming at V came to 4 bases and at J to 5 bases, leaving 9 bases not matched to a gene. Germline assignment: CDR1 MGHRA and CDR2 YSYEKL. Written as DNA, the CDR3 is TGCGCCAGCAGCCTGGTGGACAGGGGAATCGACGAGCAGTACTTC. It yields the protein CASSLVDRGIDEQYF.

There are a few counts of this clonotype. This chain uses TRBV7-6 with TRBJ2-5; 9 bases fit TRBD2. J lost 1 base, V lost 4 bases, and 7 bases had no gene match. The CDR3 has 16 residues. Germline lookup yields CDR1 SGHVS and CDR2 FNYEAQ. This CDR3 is CASSSALAGTQETQYF. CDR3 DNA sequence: TGTGCCAGCAGCTCAGCTCTAGCGGGGACCCAAGAGACCCAGTACTTC.

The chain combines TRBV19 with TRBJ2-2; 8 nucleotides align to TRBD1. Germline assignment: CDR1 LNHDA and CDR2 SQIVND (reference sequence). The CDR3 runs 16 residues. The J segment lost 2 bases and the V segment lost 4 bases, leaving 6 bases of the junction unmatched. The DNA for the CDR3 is TGTGCCAGTAGTAATACAGGGGGGTTTAACACCGGGGAGCTGTTTTTT. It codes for CASSNTGGFNTGELFF.

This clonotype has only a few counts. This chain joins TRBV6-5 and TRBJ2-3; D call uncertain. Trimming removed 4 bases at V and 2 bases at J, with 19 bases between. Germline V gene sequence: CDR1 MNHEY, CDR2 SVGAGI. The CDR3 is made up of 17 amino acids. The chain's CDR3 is CASSSYPGAATTDTQYF. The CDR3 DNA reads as TGTGCCAGCAGTTCTTATCCCGGTGCGGCAACCACAGATACGCAGTATTTT.

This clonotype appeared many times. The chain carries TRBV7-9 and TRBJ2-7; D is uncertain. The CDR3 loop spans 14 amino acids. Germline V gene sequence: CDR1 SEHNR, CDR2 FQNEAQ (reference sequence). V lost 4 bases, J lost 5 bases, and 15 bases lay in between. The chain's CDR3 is CASSSLEFKDEQYF. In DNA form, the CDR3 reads TGTGCCAGCAGCTCCCTGGAGTTTAAAGACGAGCAGTACTTC.

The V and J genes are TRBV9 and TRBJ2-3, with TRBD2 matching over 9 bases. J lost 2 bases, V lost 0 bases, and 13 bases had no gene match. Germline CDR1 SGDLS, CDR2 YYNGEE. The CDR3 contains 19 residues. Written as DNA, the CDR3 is TGTGCCAGCAGCGTAGGAGGGAGGAGCGGGGGGCCGGACACAGATACGCAGTATTTT. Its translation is CASSVGGRSGGPDTDTQYF.

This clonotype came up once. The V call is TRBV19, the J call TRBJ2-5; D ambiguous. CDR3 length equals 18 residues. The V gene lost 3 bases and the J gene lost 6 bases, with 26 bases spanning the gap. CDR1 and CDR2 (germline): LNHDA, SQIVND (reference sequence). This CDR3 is CASSISDGLSSMRQTQYF. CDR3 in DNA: TGTGCCAGTAGTATCTCGGATGGCCTCAGCTCAATGAGGCAGACCCAGTACTTC.

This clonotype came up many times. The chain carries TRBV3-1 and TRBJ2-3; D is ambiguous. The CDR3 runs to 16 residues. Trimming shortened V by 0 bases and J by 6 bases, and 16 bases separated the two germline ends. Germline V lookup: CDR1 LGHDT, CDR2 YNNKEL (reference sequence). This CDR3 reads CASSQDPDSYPDTQYF. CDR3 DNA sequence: TGTGCCAGCAGCCAAGATCCCGACTCTTACCCCGATACGCAGTATTTT.

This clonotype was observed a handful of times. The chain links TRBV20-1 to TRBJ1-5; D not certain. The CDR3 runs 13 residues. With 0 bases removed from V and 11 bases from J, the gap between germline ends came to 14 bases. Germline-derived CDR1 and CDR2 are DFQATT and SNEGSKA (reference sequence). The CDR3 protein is CSARDPRGVSQHF. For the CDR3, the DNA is TGCAGTGCTAGAGATCCGAGAGGTGTGTCCCAGCATTTT.

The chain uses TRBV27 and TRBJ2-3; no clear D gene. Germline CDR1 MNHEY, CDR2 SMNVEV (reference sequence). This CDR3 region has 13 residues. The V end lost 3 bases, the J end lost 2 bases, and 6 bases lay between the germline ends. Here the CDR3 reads CASSFMYTDTQYF. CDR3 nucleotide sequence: TGTGCCAGCAGTTTTATGTACACAGATACGCAGTATTTT.

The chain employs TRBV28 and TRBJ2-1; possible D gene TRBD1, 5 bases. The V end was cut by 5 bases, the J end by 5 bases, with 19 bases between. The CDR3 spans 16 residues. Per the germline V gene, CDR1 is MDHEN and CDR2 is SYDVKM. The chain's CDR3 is CASSNLALGDDNEQFF. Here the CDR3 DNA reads TGTGCCAGCAGTAATTTAGCCTTAGGGGATGACAATGAGCAGTTCTTC.

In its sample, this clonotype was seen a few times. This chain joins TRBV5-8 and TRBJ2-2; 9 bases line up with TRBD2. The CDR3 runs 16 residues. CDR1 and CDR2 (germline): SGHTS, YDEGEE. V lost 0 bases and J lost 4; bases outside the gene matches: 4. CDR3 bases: TGTGCCAGCAGCTTGGAGGCGGGAGGGCCCACCGGGGAGCTGTTTTTT. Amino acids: CASSLEAGGPTGELFF.

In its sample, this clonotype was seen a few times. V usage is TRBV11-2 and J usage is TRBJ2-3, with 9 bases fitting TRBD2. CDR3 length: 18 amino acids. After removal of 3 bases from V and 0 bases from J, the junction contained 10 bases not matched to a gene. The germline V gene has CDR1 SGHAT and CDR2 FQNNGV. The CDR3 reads CASSFRGRGPTSTDTQYF. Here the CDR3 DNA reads TGTGCCAGCAGCTTCCGCGGGAGGGGTCCTACTAGCACAGATACGCAGTATTTT.

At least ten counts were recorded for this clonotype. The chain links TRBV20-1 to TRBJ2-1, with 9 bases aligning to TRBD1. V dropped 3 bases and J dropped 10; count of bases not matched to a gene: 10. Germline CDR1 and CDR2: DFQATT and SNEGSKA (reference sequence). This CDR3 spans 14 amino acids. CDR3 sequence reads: CSARGGQGFEEQFF. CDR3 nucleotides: TGCAGTGCTAGGGGGGGACAGGGTTTCGAGGAGCAGTTCTTC.

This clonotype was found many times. The CDR3 nucleotides read TGTGCCAGCAGCCAAGGCAGCCTCTCAGACGACACCTTC. Amino acid sequence: CASSQGSLSDDTF. J is TRBJ1-2 and V is TRBV9; D is ambiguous. Germline V CDR1 and CDR2: SGDLS, YYNGEE. Trimming pared 4 bases from V and 12 bases from J, leaving 19 bases between. The CDR3 is made up of 13 amino acids.

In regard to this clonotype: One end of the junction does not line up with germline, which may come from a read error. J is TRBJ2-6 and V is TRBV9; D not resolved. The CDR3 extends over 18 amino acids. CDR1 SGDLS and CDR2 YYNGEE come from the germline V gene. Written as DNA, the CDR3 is TGTGCCAGCAGCGACCCCGGCGAGGACGCCTCTGGGACCAACGTCCTGACTTTC. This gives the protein CASSDPGEDASGTNVLTF.